The 3 T cell receptor beta chains in this list originate from one sample, sequenced in a study of metastatic and nonmetastatic thyroid tumors. TCRdb re-called the PCR reads through MiXCR. The data show about 33,000 clones, with 9.5% to 14% seen just once and roughly a sixth held by the top ten. Each patient went into thyroid surgery without having received any treatment. What was sequenced was blood. These receptors were obtained from a female donor with papillary thyroid cancer or a benign thyroid nodule (not recorded which). Some clones in this sample may be carry-over from other donors' samples.

This clone was recorded many times. The chain couples TRBV28 to TRBJ2-7; 7 bases are a match to TRBD1. V lost 2 bases and J lost 7; bases outside the gene matches: 14. The CDR3 is 16 amino acids. Germline-derived CDR1 and CDR2 are MDHEN and SYDVKM. The CDR3: CASSLPKSGQVDEQYF. CDR3 sequence (DNA): TGTGCCAGCAGTTTACCCAAATCCGGACAGGTGGATGAGCAGTACTTC.

Regarding this clone: A much larger clone lies one base from this, so it may be a read error. The V and J genes are TRBV2 and TRBJ2-7; maybe TRBD1 (5 bases). The length of the CDR3 is 14 residues. The germline V and J ends were trimmed by 7 bases and 2 bases, with 15 bases remaining between them. The germline V gene has CDR1 SNHLY and CDR2 FYNNEI. Here the CDR3 DNA reads TGTGCCAGCATGCAGACAGTAACTACCTACGAGCAGTACTTC. The encoded protein is CASMQTVTTYEQYF.

This clone was recorded a few times. The chain joins TRBV6-1 to TRBJ2-2, with 7 positions matching TRBD1. CDR3 size: 17 residues. Germline assignment: CDR1 MNHNS and CDR2 SASEGT. V gave up 8 bases and J gave up 2 bases; unmatched junction bases: 14. DNA of the CDR3: TGTGCCAGCCGATTCGACTCCGGGACAGCTAACACCGGGGAGCTGTTTTTT. Amino acid sequence: CASRFDSGTANTGELFF.